The 27 T cell receptor beta chains below were found in one sample sequenced in a study of OX40 agonist ivuxolimab in advanced cancers. Here immunoSEQ multiplex PCR was the method, and the copy in TCRdb shows in-frame clones only, minus some. The data show about 71,000 clones, about 89% seen once. The starting material was CD4+ or CD8+ T cells sorted from blood, obtained in a trial of the OX40 agonist ivuxolimab. These TCRs come from an adult with an advanced solid tumor such as melanoma, head and neck, liver or kidney cancer.

This chain connects TRBV19 to TRBJ2-3, with 7 bases fitting TRBD2. Germline CDR1 LNHDA, CDR2 SQIVND (reference sequence). Unmatched junction bases numbered 7, after V lost 4 bases and J lost 3 bases. CDR3 size: 15 residues. The CDR3 region has the DNA TGTGCCAGTAGTACCTCCGGGACTATTACAGATACGCAGTATTTT. This sequence encodes CASSTSGTITDTQYF.

V usage is TRBV14 and J usage is TRBJ2-1; tentatively, D is TRBD2 (6 bases). The CDR3 has 17 residues. Trimming pared 4 bases from V and 0 bases from J, leaving 16 bases between. Germline CDR1 reads SGHDN; CDR2 reads FVKESK. CDR3 in DNA: TGTGCCAGCAGCCGTCTCGGGACTTCTAGCTCCTACAATGAGCAGTTCTTC. This translates into CASSRLGTSSSYNEQFF.

The chain combines TRBV2 with TRBJ1-3; possibly TRBD1 for D (6 bases). V was pared by 3 bases and J by 7 bases, with 10 bases between. This CDR3 spans 13 amino acids. Germline V gives CDR1 SNHLY, CDR2 FYNNEI. CDR3 bases: TGTGCCAGCAGTGACCGCAGGGGCAACACCATATATTTT. Protein: CASSDRRGNTIYF.

The chain links TRBV4-1 to TRBJ1-1; D is undetermined. V was trimmed by 5 bases and J by 3 bases, leaving 10 bases between them. CDR3 length: 13 amino acids. Germline V gene lookup returns CDR1 MGHRA and CDR2 YSYEKL. CDR3 protein: CASSNQVDTEAFF. The CDR3 nucleotides read TGCGCCAGCAGCAACCAGGTCGACACTGAAGCTTTCTTT.

The rearrangement joins TRBV4-2 to TRBJ2-3; D gene unclear. This CDR3 spans 12 amino acids. CDR1 is LGHNA and CDR2 is YNFKEQ in the germline V gene. Trimming cost V 0 bases and J 3 bases, with 1 base left between them. The CDR3 region has the DNA TGTGCCAGCAGCCAAGAAACAGATACGCAGTATTTT. Translating gives CASSQETDTQYF.

V gene TRBV6-1 combines with J gene TRBJ2-3, with D unclear. The V end lost 7 bases, the J end lost 14 bases, and 22 bases lay between the germline ends. The CDR3 loop spans 13 amino acids. CDR1 is MNHNS, CDR2 SASEGT, per germline. The CDR3: CASMPPKLTLRYF. The CDR3 DNA is TGTGCCAGCATGCCCCCCAAACTGACTCTTCGGTATTTT.

The chain combines TRBV5-8 with TRBJ1-6; no clear D gene. Germline lookup yields CDR1 SGHTS and CDR2 YDEGEE. This CDR3 spans 14 amino acids. The ends were cut back, 1 base at V and 9 bases at J, with 11 bases in the middle. Written as DNA, the CDR3 is TGTGCCAGCAGCTTGCGGGGAATGGTTTCACCCCTCCACTTT. Translating gives CASSLRGMVSPLHF.

DNA for the CDR3: TGTGCCAGCAGCCCGGGGGGGAACAGACGACAGTACTTC. It is translated as CASSPGGNRRQYF. This chain joins TRBV7-9 and TRBJ2-7; TRBD2 agrees at 8 bases. The length of the CDR3 is 13 residues. Trimming at V came to 5 bases and at J to 10 bases, leaving 10 bases not matched to a gene. Germline V gives CDR1 SEHNR, CDR2 FQNEAQ (reference sequence).

This chain uses TRBV6-1 with TRBJ2-5; D tentatively fits TRBD1 or TRBD2 (6 bases each). The CDR3 covers 15 residues. With 7 bases removed from V and 0 bases from J, the gap between germline ends came to 15 bases. Germline V lookup: CDR1 MNHNS, CDR2 SASEGT. The CDR3 coding sequence is TGTGCCAGCACCCGGGGGCCGTCGTACCAAGAGACCCAGTACTTC. It is translated as CASTRGPSYQETQYF.

The gene calls are TRBV15 and TRBJ1-1, with 8 bases lining up with TRBD1. J was trimmed by 4 bases and V by 5 bases; bases with no gene match: 3. Germline CDR1 reads LNHNV; CDR2 reads YYDKDF (reference sequence). The CDR3 extends over 13 amino acids. The CDR3 region has the DNA TGTGCCACCAGCCTCACAGGGGGCACTGAAGCTTTCTTT. Amino acids: CATSLTGGTEAFF. Full variable domain (missing parts from reference TRBV15 and TRBJ1-1): DAMVIQNPRYQVTQFGKPVTLSCSQTLNHNVMYWYQQKSSQAPKLLFHYYDKDFNNEADTPDNFQSRRPNTSFCFLDIRSPGLGDTAMYLCATSLTGGTEAFFGQGTRLTVV.

V gene TRBV5-1 combines with J gene TRBJ2-1, with TRBD2 matching 7 bases. The CDR3 is 18 amino acids. J lost 1 base, V lost 1 base, and 11 bases had no gene match. The germline CDR1 and CDR2 sequences are SGHRS and YFSETQ. This CDR3 is CASSLTGGSSWSYNEQFF. The CDR3 region has the DNA TGCGCCAGCAGCTTGACGGGGGGATCGTCTTGGTCCTACAATGAGCAGTTCTTC.

V is TRBV7-8 and J is TRBJ2-5; D gene ambiguous. CDR3 length: 15 residues. Trimming took 1 base from V and 2 from J, leaving 11 bases between them. In germline, CDR1 is SGHVS, CDR2 FQNEAQ. The DNA of the CDR3 is TGTGCCAGCAGCTTAGGGATTATCCTTCAAGAGACCCAGTACTTC. Its protein product is CASSLGIILQETQYF.

This sequence joins TRBV6-5 and TRBJ2-1; 13 nucleotides agree with TRBD2. Germline CDR1 and CDR2: MNHEY and SVGAGI. The CDR3 spans 15 residues. V gave up 5 bases and J gave up 8 bases; unmatched junction bases: 6. In DNA, the CDR3 is TGTGCCAGCAGTCCGTACGGACTAGCGGGAGATGAGCAGTTCTTC. Its protein is CASSPYGLAGDEQFF.

Only one count was recorded for this clone. The chain combines TRBV5-5 with TRBJ1-5, with TRBD1 matching 7 bases. Germline lookup yields CDR1 SGHKS and CDR2 YYEKEE (reference sequence). The V segment lost 3 bases and the J segment 2 bases; nucleotides outside the gene matches: 5. The CDR3 runs to 15 residues. The CDR3 nucleotides are TGTGCCAGCAGCTCCTCAGGGACAGGCAATCAGCCCCAGCATTTT. It yields the protein CASSSSGTGNQPQHF.

On this clone itself: The sample holds other DNA sequences that translate to the same CDR3. V gene TRBV7-8 combines with J gene TRBJ1-2; tentatively, D is TRBD1 (5 bases). This CDR3 contains 13 residues. Germline assignment: CDR1 SGHVS and CDR2 FQNEAQ. Trimming shortened V by 5 bases and J by 4 bases, and 11 bases separated the two germline ends. In DNA form, the CDR3 reads TGTGCCAGCAGCCCGCGGGGGAGCTATGGCTACACCTTC. Translated, it gives CASSPRGSYGYTF.

As DNA, the CDR3 is TGTGCCAGCAGCGACAGCTATGGCTACACCTTC. This sequence encodes CASSDSYGYTF. This rearrangement joins TRBV2 to TRBJ1-2; D possibly corresponds to TRBD1 (5 bases). CDR1 is SNHLY and CDR2 is FYNNEI in the germline V gene. The CDR3 has 11 residues. The V end was cut by 6 bases, the J end by 4 bases, with 6 bases between.

V and J are TRBV19 and TRBJ1-5, with D hard to call. Germline assignment: CDR1 LNHDA and CDR2 SQIVND (reference sequence). The germline V and J ends were trimmed by 2 bases and 0 bases, with 8 bases remaining between them. The CDR3 has 15 residues. CDR3: CASSIKISSNQPQHF. The CDR3, as DNA: TGTGCCAGTAGTATAAAGATATCTAGCAATCAGCCCCAGCATTTT.

The chain couples TRBV5-1 to TRBJ2-2; 7 bases are a match to TRBD2. This CDR3 comprises 15 residues. Germline V gene data show CDR1 as SGHRS and CDR2 as YFSETQ. J was trimmed by 7 bases and V by 1 base; bases with no gene match: 7. CDR3 coding DNA: TGCGCCAGCAGCTTGACTAGCGAGGGAGGCGGGGAGCTGTTTTTT. Translated: CASSLTSEGGGELFF.

V gene TRBV5-1 combines with J gene TRBJ2-1, with 14 bases that match TRBD2. With V trimmed by 4 bases and J by 9 bases, 15 bases remained unmatched. Germline V gene data show CDR1 as SGHRS and CDR2 as YFSETQ. The CDR3 extends over 18 amino acids. CDR3 in DNA: TGCGCCAGCAGCATGACTAGCGGGAGGGCCGGGGTTAAAGCTGAGCAGTTCTTC. This codes for CASSMTSGRAGVKAEQFF.

V usage is TRBV7-2 and J usage is TRBJ1-5, with 10 nucleotides matching TRBD1. The CDR3 totals 14 residues. J lost 6 bases, V lost 4 bases, and 3 bases had no gene match. Germline V CDR1 and CDR2: SGHTA, FQGNSA. The CDR3 sequence is CASSSGTGAQPQHF. CDR3 DNA sequence: TGTGCCAGCAGCTCCGGGACAGGGGCTCAGCCCCAGCATTTT.

The chain is built from TRBV6-1 and TRBJ2-7; the D is unclear. The CDR3 totals 11 residues. Per germline, CDR1 MNHNS and CDR2 SASEGT. V lost 6 bases to trimming and J lost 7 bases, with 10 bases between them. The chain's CDR3 is CASSDRHEQYF. CDR3 DNA sequence: TGTGCCAGCAGCGACCGGCATGAGCAGTACTTC.

This chain links TRBV19 with TRBJ2-1; D is uncertain. The CDR3 contains 13 residues. Trimming removed 4 bases from V and 6 bases from J, with 10 bases in between. Germline V gene data show CDR1 as LNHDA and CDR2 as SQIVND (reference sequence). The CDR3 DNA sequence: TGTGCCAGTAGTACAGTTGGGCTCAATGAGCAGTTCTTC. Translated: CASSTVGLNEQFF.

V and J are TRBV28 and TRBJ2-6; TRBD2 agrees at 8 bases. The J segment lost 0 bases and the V segment lost 5 bases, leaving 6 bases of the junction unmatched. This CDR3 spans 17 amino acids. Per germline, CDR1 MDHEN and CDR2 SYDVKM. The CDR3 DNA is TGTGCCAGCAGTCCCCACGGGGGGGCCTCTGGGGCCAACGTCCTGACTTTC. It is translated as CASSPHGGASGANVLTF. The complete variable domain, with remaining parts taken from reference TRBV28 and TRBJ2-6, reads DVKVTQSSRYLVKRTGEKVFLECVQDMDHENMFWYRQDPGLGLRLIYFSYDVKMKEKGDIPEGYSVSREKKERFSLILESASTNQTSMYLCASSPHGGASGANVLTFGAGSRLTVL.

The chain combines TRBV5-1 with TRBJ1-4, with D possibly TRBD1 on 5 matching bases. V shed 2 bases and J shed 5 bases, with 13 bases lying between them. The CDR3 is made up of 15 amino acids. Per germline, CDR1 SGHRS and CDR2 YFSETQ. The CDR3 nucleotides are TGCGCCAGCAGCTTCCGGGACTCTCAAAATGAAAAACTGTTTTTT. It translates to CASSFRDSQNEKLFF.

The chain links TRBV6-5 to TRBJ1-5, with D possibly being TRBD1 (6 bases). Germline V gene sequence: CDR1 MNHEY, CDR2 SVGAGI. This CDR3 has 15 amino acids. The V end was cut by 6 bases, the J end by 7 bases, with 19 bases between. The CDR3 DNA reads as TGTGCCAGCAGGGGGGCCGGGGCCCCGGGGCAGCCCCAGCATTTT. Encoded protein: CASRGAGAPGQPQHF.

The chain combines TRBV18 with TRBJ2-5, with TRBD2 matching 12 bases. V dropped 3 bases and J dropped 5; count of bases not matched to a gene: 1. The germline V gene has CDR1 KGHSH and CDR2 LQKENI. The CDR3 totals 14 residues. In DNA form, the CDR3 reads TGTGCCAGCTCACCGGGACTAGCGGGTGAGACCCAGTACTTC. Amino acids: CASSPGLAGETQYF.

This chain uses TRBV28 with TRBJ1-4; maybe TRBD1 (6 bases). CDR3 length: 15 amino acids. The V end was cut by 8 bases, the J end by 4 bases, with 17 bases between. Germline V gene sequence: CDR1 MDHEN, CDR2 SYDVKM. The CDR3 nucleotides read TGTGCCAGCGCAGCCCCCGGGACACATAATGAAAAACTGTTTTTT. Its translation is CASAAPGTHNEKLFF.